The present TCR beta chain was sequenced within a study of T cell clones after liver transplantation. On the study more broadly: TCRbeta sequencing after a pre-transplant mixed lymphocyte reaction identified graft-donor-reactive clones, later tracked in post-transplant blood. Study-wide findings and caveats: In a couple of subjects, few donor cells limited the measurable donor-reactive repertoire.

Points on this clone: Its antigen is still unknown.

Measured with immunoSEQ multiplex PCR; TCRdb has only the in-frame clones, and not every one. The sample lists tens of thousands of clones, around 80% seen once, with around 0.72% in the top ten. This CDR3 comprises 18 residues. V lost 1 base and J lost 0; bases outside the gene matches: 3. Looked up from germline, CDR1 is SGHNT and CDR2 is YENEEA. The source of this sequence is a human patient who received a liver transplant. The graft donor may have given rise to some T cells. The source material was CD4+ T cells from blood, sampled 12 months after liver transplant. This chain connects TRBV11-3 to TRBJ2-1; 13 bases match TRBD2. The CDR3 DNA reads as TGTGCCAGCAGCTTAGGGAGGACTAGCGGGAGCTCCTACAATGAGCAGTTCTTC. It is translated as CASSLGRTSGSSYNEQFF.